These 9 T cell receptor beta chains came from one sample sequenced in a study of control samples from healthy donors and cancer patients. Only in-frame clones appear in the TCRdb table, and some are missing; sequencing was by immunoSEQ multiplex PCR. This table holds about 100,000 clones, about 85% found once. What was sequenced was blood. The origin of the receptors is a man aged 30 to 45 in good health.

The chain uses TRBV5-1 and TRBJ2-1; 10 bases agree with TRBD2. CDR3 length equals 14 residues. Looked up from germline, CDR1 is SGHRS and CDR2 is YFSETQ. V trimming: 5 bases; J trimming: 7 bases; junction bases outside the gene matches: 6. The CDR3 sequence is CASRLAGGLNEQFF. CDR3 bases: TGCGCCAGCAGGTTAGCGGGGGGTCTGAATGAGCAGTTCTTC.

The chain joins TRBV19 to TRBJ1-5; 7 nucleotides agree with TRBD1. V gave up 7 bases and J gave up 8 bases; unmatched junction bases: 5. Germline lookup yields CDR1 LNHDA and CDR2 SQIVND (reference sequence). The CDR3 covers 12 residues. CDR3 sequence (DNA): TGTGCCAGTAACAGGGGTAGGGAGCCCCAGCATTTT. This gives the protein CASNRGREPQHF.

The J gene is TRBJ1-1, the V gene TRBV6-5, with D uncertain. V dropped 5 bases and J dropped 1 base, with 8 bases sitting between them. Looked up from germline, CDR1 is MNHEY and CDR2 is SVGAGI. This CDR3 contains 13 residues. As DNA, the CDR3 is TGTGCCAGCAGTCGACACTCGAACACTGAAGCTTTCTTT. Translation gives CASSRHSNTEAFF.

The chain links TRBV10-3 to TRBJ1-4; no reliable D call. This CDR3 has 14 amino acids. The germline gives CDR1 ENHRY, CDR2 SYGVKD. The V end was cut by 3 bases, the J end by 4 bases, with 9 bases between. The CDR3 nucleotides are TGTGCCATCAGTGAACTGGGGATTAATGAAAAACTGTTTTTT. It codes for CAISELGINEKLFF.

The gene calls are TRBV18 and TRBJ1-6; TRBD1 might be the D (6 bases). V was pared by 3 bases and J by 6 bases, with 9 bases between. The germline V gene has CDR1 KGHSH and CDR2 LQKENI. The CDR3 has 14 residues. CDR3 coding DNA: TGTGCCAGCTCACCGGGACATATTAATTCACCCCTCCACTTT. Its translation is CASSPGHINSPLHF. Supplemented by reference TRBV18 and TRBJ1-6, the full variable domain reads NAGVMQNPRHLVRRRGQEARLRCSPMKGHSHVYWYRQLPEEGLKFMVYLQKENIIDESGMPKERFSAEFPKEGPSILRIQQVVRGDSAAYFCASSPGHINSPLHFGNGTRLTVT.

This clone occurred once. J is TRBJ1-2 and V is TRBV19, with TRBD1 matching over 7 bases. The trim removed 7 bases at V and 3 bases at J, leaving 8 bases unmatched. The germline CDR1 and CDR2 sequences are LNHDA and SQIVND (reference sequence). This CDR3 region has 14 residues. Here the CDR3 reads CASKQGGADYGYTF. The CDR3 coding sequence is TGTGCCAGTAAGCAGGGGGGCGCCGACTATGGCTACACCTTC. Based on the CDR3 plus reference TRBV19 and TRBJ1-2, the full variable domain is DGGITQSPKYLFRKEGQNVTLSCEQNLNHDAMYWYRQDPGQGLRLIYYSQIVNDFQKGDIAEGYSVSREKKESFPLTVTSAQKNPTAFYLCASKQGGADYGYTFGSGTRLTVV.

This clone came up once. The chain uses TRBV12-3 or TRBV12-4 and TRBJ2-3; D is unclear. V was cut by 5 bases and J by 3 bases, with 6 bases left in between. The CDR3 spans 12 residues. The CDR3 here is CASSPTTDTQYF. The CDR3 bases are TGTGCCAGCAGTCCCACAACAGATACGCAGTATTTT.

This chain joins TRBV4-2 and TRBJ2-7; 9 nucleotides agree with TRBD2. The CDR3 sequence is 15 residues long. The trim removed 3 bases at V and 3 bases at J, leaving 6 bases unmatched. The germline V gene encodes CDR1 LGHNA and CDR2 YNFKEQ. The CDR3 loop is CASSQTAGGVYEQYF. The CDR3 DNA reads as TGTGCCAGCAGCCAGACAGCGGGGGGCGTCTACGAGCAGTACTTC.

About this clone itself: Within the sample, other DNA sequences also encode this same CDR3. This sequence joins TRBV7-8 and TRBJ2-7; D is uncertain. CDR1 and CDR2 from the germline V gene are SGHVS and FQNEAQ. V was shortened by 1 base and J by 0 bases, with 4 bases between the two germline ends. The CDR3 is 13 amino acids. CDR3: CASSLGDSYEQYF. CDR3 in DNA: TGTGCCAGCAGCTTAGGGGACTCCTACGAGCAGTACTTC.